The 14 T cell receptor beta chains in this list originate from one sample, sequenced in a study of siplizumab effects on memory and regulatory T cells (dated by TCRdb to between 2018 and 2021). The library relied on the immunoSEQ multiplex PCR assay. TCRdb mirrors the immuneACCESS table, restricted to in-frame sequences. Some clones are absent from its copies; in checked studies, under half trace to an unresolved V gene, and the reason for the others is unknown. This sample comprises about 100,000 clones, roughly 94% of them detected only once. Clones ranked in the top ten supply about 1.5% of the sample. The specimen was non-Treg CD4+ T cells sorted from blood. The cell subset or site label on this specimen signifies: FACS-sorted unstimulated CD4+ non-regulatory T cells. The receptors originated from a human donor in good health.

This clone was seen just once. This sequence joins TRBV27 and TRBJ1-1, with TRBD1 matching over 7 bases. V shed 4 bases and J 1 base; nucleotides not matched to a gene: 6. The CDR3 is made up of 15 amino acids. Germline values: CDR1 MNHEY, CDR2 SMNVEV (reference sequence). In DNA form, the CDR3 reads TGTGCCAGCAGTTCTACGACAGGGAAGAACACTGAAGCTTTCTTT. Amino acids: CASSSTTGKNTEAFF.

This sequence joins TRBV7-6 and TRBJ1-1; the D gene is possibly TRBD1 (5 bases). The CDR3 consists of 14 residues. CDR1 and CDR2 (germline): SGHVS, FNYEAQ. V lost 0 bases, J lost 2 bases, and 7 bases lay in between. The CDR3 DNA is TGTGCCAGCAGCTTAGCAGGGGAAAACACTGAAGCTTTCTTT. It specifies CASSLAGENTEAFF.

V and J are TRBV11-2 and TRBJ2-7; D is perhaps TRBD1 (5 bases). The germline V gene has CDR1 SGHAT and CDR2 FQNNGV. Between the trimmed V and J ends, which lost 6 bases and 5 bases, there was a span of 14 bases. This CDR3 region has 13 residues. The CDR3 here is CASRPRAVDEQYF. The CDR3 region has the DNA TGTGCCAGCAGACCCAGGGCTGTCGACGAGCAGTACTTC.

The rearrangement links TRBV27 to TRBJ2-7, with D possibly matching TRBD1 (6 bases). Germline values: CDR1 MNHEY, CDR2 SMNVEV (reference sequence). This CDR3 contains 14 residues. V lost 3 bases to trimming and J lost 3 bases, with 12 bases between them. The CDR3 sequence: CASSFTGILYEQYF. The CDR3 DNA reads as TGTGCCAGCAGTTTTACAGGGATCCTCTACGAGCAGTACTTC.

This clone was detected only once. The chain recombines TRBV27 with TRBJ1-2; D is uncertain. The V gene's germline CDR1 is MNHEY and CDR2 SMNVEV (reference sequence). CDR3 length: 14 amino acids. Deletions cut 7 bases from V and 7 bases from J, with 19 bases between. The CDR3 coding sequence is TGTGCCAGCAAATTGACGGGTTCAGTGGGTGGCTACACCTTC. Protein: CASKLTGSVGGYTF.

The rearrangement joins TRBV7-7 to TRBJ1-2, with a weak D call TRBD1 (6 bases). Germline values: CDR1 SSHAT, CDR2 FNYEAQ (reference sequence). Trimming stripped 5 bases from V and 7 bases from J, with 11 bases between. CDR3 length: 12 amino acids. CDR3 in DNA: TGTGCCAGCAGCCCGTACAGGGTTGGCTACACCTTC. Translated: CASSPYRVGYTF.

The V and J genes are TRBV19 and TRBJ1-5; weak D call: TRBD1 (6 bases). The V end was cut by 5 bases, the J end by 0 bases, with 23 bases between. Germline CDR1 and CDR2: LNHDA and SQIVND (reference sequence). CDR3 length: 19 amino acids. The CDR3 spells CASSPPGGLTTYSNQPQHF. The CDR3, as DNA: TGTGCCAGTAGTCCCCCCGGGGGCCTCACGACCTATAGCAATCAGCCCCAGCATTTT.

The rearrangement uses TRBV7-8 and TRBJ1-4; 8 bases are a match to TRBD1. Trimming removed 5 bases from V and 6 bases from J; junction bases left unmatched: 5. This CDR3 is built from 14 residues. CDR1 and CDR2 (germline): SGHVS, FQNEAQ. The CDR3 DNA follows: TGTGCCAGCAGCACCGGGACAGGTTATGAAAAACTGTTTTTT. This sequence encodes CASSTGTGYEKLFF.

The chain joins TRBV19 to TRBJ1-5, with a possible D match to TRBD1 (5 bases). The CDR3 extends over 15 amino acids. The germline CDR1 and CDR2 sequences are LNHDA and SQIVND (reference sequence). The V and J ends lost 2 bases and 0 bases respectively, with 8 bases between them. The CDR3 sequence: CASSIQGASNQPQHF. The CDR3 nucleotides are TGTGCCAGTAGTATACAAGGGGCTAGCAATCAGCCCCAGCATTTT.

The chain recombines TRBV28 with TRBJ1-2; the D is unclear. V was clipped by 8 bases and J by 7 bases, with 14 bases between them. Germline loops: CDR1 MDHEN, CDR2 SYDVKM. This CDR3 comprises 12 residues. The DNA of the CDR3 is TGTGCCAGCGGGGATTGGAGGCTTGGCTACACCTTC. As protein: CASGDWRLGYTF.

The V and J genes are TRBV7-9 and TRBJ2-1; 8 bases are shared with TRBD1. J was trimmed by 1 base and V by 5 bases; bases with no gene match: 4. The CDR3 loop spans 15 amino acids. CDR1 and CDR2 from the germline V gene are SEHNR and FQNEAQ (reference sequence). CDR3 sequence: CASSQDRGSYNEQFF. CDR3 coding DNA: TGTGCCAGCAGCCAAGACAGGGGATCCTACAATGAGCAGTTCTTC.

This clone was observed a single time. The chain links TRBV7-9 to TRBJ2-3, with 11 bases aligning to TRBD2. The CDR3 is 15 amino acids. The J segment lost 2 bases and the V segment lost 5 bases, leaving 3 bases of the junction unmatched. The germline gives CDR1 SEHNR, CDR2 FQNEAQ (reference sequence). CDR3 region: CASSPLAGVTDTQYF. For the CDR3, the DNA is TGTGCCAGCAGCCCACTAGCGGGAGTCACAGATACGCAGTATTTT. Based on the CDR3 plus reference TRBV7-9 and TRBJ2-3, the full variable domain is DTGVSQNPRHKITKRGQNVTFRCDPISEHNRLYWYRQTLGQGPEFLTYFQNEAQLEKSRLLSDRFSAERPKGSFSTLEIQRTEQGDSAMYLCASSPLAGVTDTQYFGPGTRLTVL.

The rearrangement links TRBV5-4 to TRBJ1-4; D is perhaps TRBD1 (6 bases). V was trimmed by 4 bases and J by 0 bases, leaving 13 bases between them. The CDR3 totals 16 residues. The germline CDR1 and CDR2 sequences are SGHNT and YYREEE (reference sequence). CDR3 amino acids: CASSAGQSATNEKLFF. The CDR3 nucleotides are TGTGCCAGCAGCGCCGGACAGTCCGCAACTAATGAAAAACTGTTTTTT. The whole variable domain, remainder taken from reference TRBV5-4 and TRBJ1-4, is ETGVTQSPTHLIKTRGQQVTLRCSSQSGHNTVSWYQQALGQGPQFIFQYYREEENGRGNFPPRFSGLQFPNYSSELNVNALELDDSALYLCASSAGQSATNEKLFFGSGTQLSVL.

The V gene is TRBV27, the J gene TRBJ2-1, with 12 bases matching TRBD2. Germline trimming cut 7 bases from V and 5 bases from J; bases unmatched to any gene: 9. The CDR3 consists of 16 residues. Looked up from germline, CDR1 is MNHEY and CDR2 is SMNVEV (reference sequence). CDR3 coding DNA: TGTGCCAGCAAACGACTAGCGGGAGCAGGTCACAATGAGCAGTTCTTC. Amino acid sequence: CASKRLAGAGHNEQFF.